This paragraph covers one T cell receptor beta chain sequence. Antigen: not known. TCR beta VDJ and CDR3 were profiled, and genomic DNA was the template. Each CDR3 protein is one row after TCRdb ran MiXCR on the reads. The sample lists around 200,000 distinct CDR3 sequences; less than 50% were seen once. This sample was included in a study of CD8+CD57+ T cells in acquired aplastic anemia. Findings of the study overall: Common to patients and controls were roughly 30 CD8+ CDR3 sequences. The study found no significant CD8+ Simpson's diversity difference between patients and controls.

Patients picked for sequencing had shown CD8+CD57+ cell expansion detected by flow cytometry. Severe acquired aplastic anemia was the diagnosis recorded for all patients. Per the germline V gene, CDR1 is SNHLY and CDR2 is FYNNEI. The length of the CDR3 is 12 residues. The germline V and J ends were trimmed by 7 bases and 3 bases, with 10 bases remaining between them. The chain links TRBV2 to TRBJ2-7; D not resolved. Sequenced input: sorted CD4+, CD8+, or CD8+CD57+ T cells (not recorded which) from PBMCs. This clonotype was sampled from a human donor with aplastic anemia. The CDR3 DNA reads TGTGCCAGCAAGGAGATGGGCTACGAGCAGTACTTC. Translated, it gives CASKEMGYEQYF.